This T cell receptor beta chain was captured in a study of early T cells in non-severe SARS-CoV-2 infection. About the research overall: Sequencing of unsorted whole blood was done on bulk RNA, leaving chains unpaired. Study-wide findings and caveats: In VDJdb matching, anti-spike CD8 responses were favored while private and CD4 specificities went missing.

This CDR3 is built from 14 residues. Germline-derived CDR1 and CDR2 are ENHRY and SYGVKD. The J segment lost 7 bases and the V segment lost 4 bases, leaving 6 bases of the junction unmatched. The sample holds a few counts of this clonotype. Its antigen is currently unknown. Molecules of cDNA were individually given unique molecular identifiers that were attached to them. Each CDR3 protein gets one entry after TCRdb re-called the 5' RACE reads with MiXCR. The table shows 45,000 to 60,000 distinct CDR3 sequences, with around 9.7% occurring only once. The chain recombines TRBV10-3 with TRBJ2-7; TRBD1 matches at 11 bases. The receptor was isolated from an adult who was a healthcare worker with PCR-confirmed SARS-CoV-2 infection or an uninfected control (not recorded which). The specimen was whole blood. The CDR3 DNA sequence: TGTGCCATCAGTGCCGGACAGGGGGCGGGTGAGCAGTACTTC. Its protein product is CAISAGQGAGEQYF.